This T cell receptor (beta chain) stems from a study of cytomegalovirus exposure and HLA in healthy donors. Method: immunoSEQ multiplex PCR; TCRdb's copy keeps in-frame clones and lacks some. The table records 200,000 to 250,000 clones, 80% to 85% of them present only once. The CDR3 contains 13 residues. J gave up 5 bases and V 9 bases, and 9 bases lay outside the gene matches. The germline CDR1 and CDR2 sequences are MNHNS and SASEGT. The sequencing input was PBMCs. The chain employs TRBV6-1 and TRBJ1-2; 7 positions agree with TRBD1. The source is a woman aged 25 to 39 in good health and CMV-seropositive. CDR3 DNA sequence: TGTGCCAGTGAGAGACAGGGCATATATGGCTACACCTTC. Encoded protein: CASERQGIYGYTF.